Presented here are 8 T cell receptor beta chains from one specimen sequenced in a study of T cells after yellow fever vaccination. MiXCR was run by TCRdb on the 5' RACE reads, yielding one entry per CDR3 protein. Among 170,000 or so distinct CDR3 sequences listed, roughly 6.2% were seen once. The source was CD4+ T cells sorted from PBMCs, collected on the day of the first yellow fever vaccination. Every receptor here comes from a man aged 18 to 30 who received the YFV17D yellow fever vaccine.

The chain combines TRBV7-9 with TRBJ1-5, with TRBD1 as a possible D gene (6 bases). The germline V and J ends were trimmed by 5 bases and 3 bases, with 14 bases remaining between them. Germline loops: CDR1 SEHNR, CDR2 FQNEAQ (reference sequence). The CDR3 length is 15 residues. The CDR3 DNA follows: TGTGCCAGCAGCGCCACCGGGGGCTTCAATCAGCCCCAGCATTTT. Translating gives CASSATGGFNQPQHF.

At least ten counts were recorded for this clonotype. The genes are TRBV15 and TRBJ1-4; 7 nucleotides align to TRBD1. The V gene end was trimmed by 5 bases and the J gene end by 7 bases; junction bases not matched to a gene: 4. The CDR3 is made up of 13 amino acids. Germline values: CDR1 LNHNV, CDR2 YYDKDF (reference sequence). CDR3 region: CATSDRVTEKLFF. DNA of the CDR3: TGTGCCACCAGCGACAGGGTGACTGAAAAACTGTTTTTT.

This clonotype was seen just once. The chain has TRBV12-1 and TRBJ1-2; TRBD1 reflects the table's D call only, with no check against the DNA. TRBV12-1 represents a pseudogene. The CDR3 is made up of 14 amino acids. CDR3 residues: CASRGGAGNYGYTF. CDR3 sequence (DNA): TGTGCCAGTAGGGGGGGGGCTGGGAACTATGGCTACACCTTC.

This clonotype showed up many times. Here the CDR3 DNA reads TGTGCCAGCAGCCTTACGCAGGGGGCGAACACTGAAGCTTTCTTT. It yields the protein CASSLTQGANTEAFF. The J gene is TRBJ1-1, the V gene TRBV5-8; TRBD1 agrees at 8 bases. The V and J ends lost 4 bases and 1 base, in that order; junction bases with no gene match: 6. CDR3 length: 15 residues. Germline V lookup: CDR1 SGHTS, CDR2 YDEGEE.

This clonotype was seen many times. The chain has TRBV2 and TRBJ2-1; 9 bases line up with TRBD2. CDR3 length: 17 residues. Unmatched junction bases numbered 15, after V lost 6 bases and J lost 6 bases. Germline V gene lookup returns CDR1 SNHLY and CDR2 FYNNEI. CDR3 DNA sequence: TGTGCCAGCAGAGCCGGGACTAGCCCCTCATCGTCCAATGAGCAGTTCTTC. Translating it yields CASRAGTSPSSSNEQFF. The full variable domain, with the rest looked up from reference TRBV2 and TRBJ2-1, is EPEVTQTPSHQVTQMGQEVILRCVPISNHLYFYWYRQILGQKVEFLVSFYNNEISEKSEIFDDQFSVERPDGSNFTLKIRSTKLEDSAMYFCASRAGTSPSSSNEQFFGPGTRLTVL.

This clonotype was seen repeatedly, ten times or more. The chain is built from TRBV6-2 or TRBV6-3 and TRBJ1-5, with 7 bases identical to TRBD1. This CDR3 comprises 15 residues. Trimming at V came to 6 bases and at J to 6 bases, leaving 11 bases not matched to a gene. Germline V gives CDR1 MNHEY, CDR2 SVGEGT. The CDR3 sequence: CASSSRTGSGQPQHF. DNA for the CDR3: TGTGCCAGCAGCTCCAGGACAGGCTCTGGTCAGCCCCAGCATTTT.

This clonotype occurred many times. The rearrangement uses TRBV12-3 or TRBV12-4 and TRBJ2-2, with D possibly TRBD2 on 6 matching bases. V lost 7 bases to trimming and J lost 7 bases, with 13 bases between them. This CDR3 has 13 amino acids. The CDR3 here is CASTNRGIGELFF. CDR3 in DNA: TGTGCCAGCACCAACCGGGGGATCGGGGAGCTGTTTTTT.

This clonotype showed up just a few times. The chain's CDR3 is CASSDPATAIYEQYF. In DNA form, the CDR3 reads TGTGCCAGCAGTGATCCGGCAACAGCAATTTACGAGCAGTACTTC. This chain links TRBV25-1 with TRBJ2-7; no definite D call. This CDR3 contains 15 residues. Trimming took 3 bases from V and 4 from J, leaving 16 bases between them. The V gene's germline CDR1 is MGHDK and CDR2 SYGVNS.